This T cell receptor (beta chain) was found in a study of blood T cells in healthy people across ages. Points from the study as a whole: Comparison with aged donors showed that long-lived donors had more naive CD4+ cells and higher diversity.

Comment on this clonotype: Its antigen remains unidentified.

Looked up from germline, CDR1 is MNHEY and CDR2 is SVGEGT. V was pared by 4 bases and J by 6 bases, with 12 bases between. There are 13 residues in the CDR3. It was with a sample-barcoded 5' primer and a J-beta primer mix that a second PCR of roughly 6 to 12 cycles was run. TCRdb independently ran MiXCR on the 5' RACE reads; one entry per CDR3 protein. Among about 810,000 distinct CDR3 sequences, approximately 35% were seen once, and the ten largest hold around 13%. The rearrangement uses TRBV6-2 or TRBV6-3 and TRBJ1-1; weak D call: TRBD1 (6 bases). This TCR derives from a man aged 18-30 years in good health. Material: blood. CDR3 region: CASSSRGGAEAFF. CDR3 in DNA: TGTGCCAGCAGTTCACGGGGGGGCGCTGAAGCTTTCTTT.